This T cell receptor (beta chain) is from a study of early T cells in non-severe SARS-CoV-2 infection. Study details: Sequenced bulk RNA came from whole blood that was unsorted, and chains were unpaired. Study-level findings and limits: Reliance on VDJdb matching favored anti-spike CD8 responses; private and CD4 specificities were missed.

Attachment of unique molecular identifiers to individual cDNA molecules was performed. TCRdb called the 5' RACE reads again in MiXCR, with one record for every CDR3 protein. The repertoire holds more than 50,000 distinct CDR3 sequences, with around 14% as singletons. On this clonotype itself: Its antigen remains unidentified.

The V end was cut by 2 bases, the J end by 2 bases, with 13 bases between. Germline values: CDR1 MNHEY, CDR2 SVGEGT. This CDR3 has 15 amino acids. The rearrangement uses TRBV6-2 or TRBV6-3 and TRBJ2-7; perhaps TRBD2 as D (6 bases). The source material was whole blood, sampled at baseline. The receptor's source is an adult who was a healthcare worker with PCR-confirmed SARS-CoV-2 infection or an uninfected control (not recorded which). The CDR3 DNA reads as TGTGCCAGCAGTTACGGGGGGTATGGACCCTACGAGCAGTACTTC. Amino acids: CASSYGGYGPYEQYF.